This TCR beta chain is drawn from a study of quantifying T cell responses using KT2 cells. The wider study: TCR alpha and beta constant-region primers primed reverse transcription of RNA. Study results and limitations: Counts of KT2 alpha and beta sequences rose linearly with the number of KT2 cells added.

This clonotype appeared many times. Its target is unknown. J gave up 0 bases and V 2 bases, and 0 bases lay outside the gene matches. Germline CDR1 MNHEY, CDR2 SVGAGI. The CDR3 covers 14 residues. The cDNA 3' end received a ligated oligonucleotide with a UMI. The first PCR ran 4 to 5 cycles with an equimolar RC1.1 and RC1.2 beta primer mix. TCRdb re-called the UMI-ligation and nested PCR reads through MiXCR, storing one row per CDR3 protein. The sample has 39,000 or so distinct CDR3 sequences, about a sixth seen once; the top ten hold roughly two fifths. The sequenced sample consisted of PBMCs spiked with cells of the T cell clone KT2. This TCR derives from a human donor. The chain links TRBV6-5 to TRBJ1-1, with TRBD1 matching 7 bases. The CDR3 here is CASSYDRVNTEAFF. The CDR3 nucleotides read TGTGCCAGCAGTTACGACAGGGTGAACACTGAAGCTTTCTTT.